The 17 T cell receptor delta chains presented below share a single source sample, sequenced in a study of gamma-delta T cells after stem cell transplantation. TCRdb reapplied CATT to the RT-PCR reads. This repertoire shows around 8,400 delta-chain clones, more than 14% found once; its top ten account for 6%. The sequenced sample consisted of gamma-delta T cells. These receptors were collected from a human donor. It is not recorded whose cells these are; they may come from a transplant donor.

This clone is labeled medium-sized. This chain joins TRAV29/DV5 and TRDJ1; D gene uncertain. The CDR3 covers 17 residues. Germline CDR1 is NSMFDY and CDR2 is ISSIKDK. Trimming shortened V by 0 bases and J by 0 bases, and 18 bases separated the two germline ends. CDR3 bases: TGTGCAGCAAGCGACCTCCAATCATCCCGAAACACCGATAAACTCATCTTT. This translates into CAASDLQSSRNTDKLIF.

This clone was seen more than once but under ten times. This chain connects TRDV1 to TRDJ1, with 10 nucleotides matching TRDD3. Germline V lookup: CDR1 TSWWSYY, CDR2 QGS. The ends lost 1 base at V and 0 bases at J; junction bases unmatched: 20. The CDR3 totals 22 residues. CDR3 sequence reads: CALGEPLLPTSGGYEYTDKLIF. CDR3 DNA sequence: TGTGCTCTTGGGGAACCACTTCTTCCTACGTCCGGGGGATACGAGTACACCGATAAACTCATCTTT.

Note on this clone: A much larger clone lies one base from this, so it may be a read error. V and J are TRDV2 and TRDJ3, with 8 positions matching TRDD3. V lost 3 bases and J lost 2; bases outside the gene matches: 8. Germline V lookup: CDR1 GEAIGNYY, CDR2 EKD. The CDR3 length is 18 residues. The CDR3 protein is CACDSLPGDTWDTRQMFF. The DNA of the CDR3 is TGTGCCTGTGACTCCCTACCGGGGGATACCTGGGACACCCGACAGATGTTTTTC.

This clone is medium-sized in the sample. V usage is TRAV29/DV5 and J usage is TRDJ2; no definite D call. The CDR3 loop spans 14 amino acids. Trimming removed 3 bases at V and 3 bases at J, with 12 bases between. Germline assignment: CDR1 NSMFDY and CDR2 ISSIKDK. The CDR3 region has the DNA TGTGCAGCAACGCGTGGGACCCTGACAGCACAACTCTTCTTT. This gives the protein CAATRGTLTAQLFF.

As concerns this clone: A much larger clonotype is one base distant, so this may be a read error. The chain joins TRDV2 to TRDJ3, with 8 nucleotides matching TRDD3. This CDR3 is built from 19 residues. Germline values: CDR1 GEAIGNYY, CDR2 EKD. The CDR3 DNA reads TGTGCCTGTGACCTACTGGGGGCTCAAAGCTCCTGGGACATCCGACAGATGTTTTTC. This translates into CACDLLGAQSSWDIRQMFF.

The gene calls are TRDV1 and TRDJ1, with TRDD3 matching 13 bases. Germline loops: CDR1 TSWWSYY, CDR2 QGS. The CDR3 covers 20 residues. V gave up 5 bases and J gave up 0 bases; unmatched junction bases: 15. The CDR3, as DNA: TGTGCTCTTGGGTCCCACCGACAACTGGGGGATACGGGGTACACCGATAAACTCATCTTT. It specifies CALGSHRQLGDTGYTDKLIF.

This sequence joins TRDV1 and TRDJ1; possibly TRDD3 for D (9 bases). Per the germline V gene, CDR1 is TSWWSYY and CDR2 is QGS. The length of the CDR3 is 19 residues. V lost 3 bases, J lost 5 bases, and 28 bases lay in between. CDR3 bases: TGTGCTCTTGGGGAGCTGCTTCCTACGTGGGGATACGCGACGGATAAACTCATCTTT. Its translation: CALGELLPTWGYATDKLIF.

This clone has more than one count but fewer than ten. J is TRDJ1 and V is TRAV29/DV5; 10 nucleotides line up with TRDD3. The trim removed 4 bases at V and 3 bases at J, leaving 33 bases unmatched. The CDR3 covers 23 residues. The germline V gene has CDR1 NSMFDY and CDR2 ISSIKDK. The CDR3 DNA sequence: TGTGCAGCATCCACAGGAAGCGTTTCTTCCCCCGGTTACTGGGGGATCCCTTCCGATAAACTCATCTTT. Protein product: CAASTGSVSSPGYWGIPSDKLIF.

In its sample, this clone ranks as medium-sized. Other DNA sequences within the sample encode an identical CDR3. The J gene is TRDJ1, the V gene TRDV1; 12 nucleotides agree with TRDD3. The V and J ends lost 2 bases and 2 bases, in that order; junction bases with no gene match: 21. Germline lookup yields CDR1 TSWWSYY and CDR2 QGS. This CDR3 is built from 22 residues. The CDR3 DNA sequence: TGTGCTCTTGGGGAAAGATTCCTCCGCGCCCGTCTGGGGGATACGGAGACCGATAAACTCATCTTT. It encodes CALGERFLRARLGDTETDKLIF.

The chain links TRDV1 to TRDJ1; TRDD3 matches 8 bases. Trimming cost V 3 bases and J 0 bases; bases outside gene matches: 15. CDR1 and CDR2 (germline): TSWWSYY, QGS. This CDR3 region has 19 residues. The CDR3 region has the DNA TGTGCTCTTGGGGAGGCCCTCTTGGGGGATGGGCCCTACACCGATAAACTCATCTTT. This gives the protein CALGEALLGDGPYTDKLIF.

A remark on this clone: A read error is the likely source, as a far larger clone sits one nucleotide away. The chain couples TRDV2 to TRDJ1; TRDD3 aligns across 8 bases. Germline V gene lookup returns CDR1 GEAIGNYY and CDR2 EKD. The CDR3 sequence is 15 residues long. V lost 5 bases, J lost 0 bases, and 7 bases stayed unmatched. CDR3 sequence: CACGGLGDDTDKLIF. In DNA form, the CDR3 reads TGTGCCTGTGGCGGTTTGGGGGATGACACCGATAAACTCATCTTT.

In its sample, this clone is medium-sized. This sequence joins TRDV1 and TRDJ1; 7 positions match TRDD3. CDR1 and CDR2 from the germline V gene are TSWWSYY and QGS. The V segment lost 3 bases and the J segment 2 bases; nucleotides outside the gene matches: 18. The CDR3 is 19 amino acids. DNA of the CDR3: TGTGCTCTTGGGGACTTCGAAGGGTACTGGGGTCCCTATACCGATAAACTCATCTTT. Translation gives CALGDFEGYWGPYTDKLIF.

Note on this clone: This may stem from a read error, because a much larger clone lies one nucleotide away. Different DNA sequences within this sample yield the same CDR3. The chain has TRDV1 and TRDJ1; 7 nucleotides align to TRDD3. Germline V CDR1 and CDR2: TSWWSYY, QGS. The CDR3 length is 22 residues. Trimming cost V 0 bases and J 5 bases; bases outside gene matches: 27. The CDR3 reads CALGELPQRLGIKPEDTDKLIF. The CDR3 nucleotides are TGTGCTCTTGGGGAACTTCCCCAGCGACTGGGGATCAAACCTGAAGATACAGATAAACTCATCTTT.

Details on this clone: A read error may be the cause here, since a much bigger clone is one base away. The chain couples TRDV2 to TRDJ3; 10 bases are a match to TRDD3. CDR3 size: 19 residues. Germline V CDR1 and CDR2: GEAIGNYY, EKD. The CDR3 region has the DNA TGTGCCTGTGACACCGTGGGGGATACAAGCGACTGGGACACCCGACAGGTGTTTTTC. Translation: CACDTVGDTSDWDTRQVFF.

Points on this clone: A far larger clone is one base from this, pointing to a likely read error. Different DNA sequences within this sample yield the same CDR3. This sequence joins TRDV2 and TRDJ1; 8 nucleotides line up with TRDD3. V was pared by 0 bases and J by 5 bases, with 1 base of the junction left unmatched. This CDR3 region has 13 residues. Germline V gives CDR1 GEAIGNYY, CDR2 EKD. CDR3 sequence: CACDTWGIDKLIF. CDR3 coding DNA: TGTGCCTGTGACACCTGGGGGATTGATAAACTCATCTTT.

By share of the sample, this clone is medium-sized (0.01 to 0.1%). At the DNA level, this CDR3 is encoded by other sequences in the same sample as well. The rearrangement joins TRDV1 to TRDJ2; 10 positions match TRDD3. The V segment lost 0 bases and the J segment 0 bases; nucleotides outside the gene matches: 4. Germline CDR1 is TSWWSYY and CDR2 is QGS. This CDR3 region has 18 residues. The CDR3 coding sequence is TGTGCTCTTGGGGAACTTCCTACTGGGGGATCTTTGACAGCACAACTCTTCTTT. The encoded protein is CALGELPTGGSLTAQLFF.

This clone is judged medium-sized. The sample has other DNA sequences that encode this CDR3 too. The V call is TRDV2, the J call TRDJ1; D ambiguous. The CDR3 runs to 13 residues. Germline CDR1 is GEAIGNYY and CDR2 is EKD. Trimming shortened V by 1 base and J by 0 bases, and 5 bases separated the two germline ends. The CDR3 is CACDTYDTDKLIF. CDR3 DNA: TGTGCCTGTGACACTTACGACACCGATAAACTCATCTTT.